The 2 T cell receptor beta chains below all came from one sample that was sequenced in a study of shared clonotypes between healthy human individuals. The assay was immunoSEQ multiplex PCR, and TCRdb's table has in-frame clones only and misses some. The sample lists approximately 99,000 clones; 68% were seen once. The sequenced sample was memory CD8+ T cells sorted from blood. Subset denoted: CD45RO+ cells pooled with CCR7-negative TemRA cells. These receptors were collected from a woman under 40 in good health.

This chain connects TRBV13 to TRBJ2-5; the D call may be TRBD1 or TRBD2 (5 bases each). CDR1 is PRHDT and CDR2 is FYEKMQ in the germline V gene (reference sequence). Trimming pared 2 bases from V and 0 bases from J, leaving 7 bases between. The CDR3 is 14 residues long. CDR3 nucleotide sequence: TGTGCCAGCAGCTTAAGGGGACACCAAGAGACCCAGTACTTC. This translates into CASSLRGHQETQYF.

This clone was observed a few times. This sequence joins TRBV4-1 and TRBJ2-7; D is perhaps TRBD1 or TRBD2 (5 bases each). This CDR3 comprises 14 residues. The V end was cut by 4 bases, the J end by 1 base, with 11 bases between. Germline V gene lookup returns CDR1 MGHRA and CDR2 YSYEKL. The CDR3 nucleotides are TGCGCCAGCAGCCCCCGGGACGGTTCCTACGAGCAGTACTTC. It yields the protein CASSPRDGSYEQYF.